The present T cell receptor beta chain was sequenced within a study of blood T cell repertoires in COVID-19. Study-wide context: Samples representing acute and convalescent COVID-19 were sourced from the United States, Italy and Spain. Nucleic acid was either cDNA or gDNA, and it came from T cells, B-cell-depleted T cells, or PBMCs.

CDR3 length equals 15 residues. Trimming left V 3 bases short and J 6 bases short, with 15 bases between. The germline V gene encodes CDR1 LGHNT and CDR2 FRNRAP. Assay: immunoSEQ multiplex PCR; the TCRdb copy retains only in-frame clones and omits some. The sample yields some 91,000 clones, about 80% seen once. The chain uses TRBV12-5 and TRBJ2-1, with TRBD2 as a possible D gene (6 bases). This receptor was taken from a man in his 70s with acute or convalescent COVID-19. Sequenced material: peripheral blood. The CDR3 region has the DNA TGTGCTAGTGGTTTAGGGTGGGGGGAATTCAATGAGCAGTTCTTC. Its protein product is CASGLGWGEFNEQFF.